This T cell receptor (beta chain) stems from a study of blood T cell repertoires in COVID-19. About the study: Sites in the United States, Italy and Spain provided acute and convalescent COVID-19 samples.

In the study's own analysis: The assay estimated nucleated cells by amplifying reference gene primers. Assay used: immunoSEQ multiplex PCR; TCRdb lists only in-frame clones, some missing. V, J and clone size are those of that table, while D and trimming were read from the DNA. The top ten clones hold 8.5% to 12% of a sample with approximately 220,000 clones, 80% to 90% of them seen once. Germline values: CDR1 MNHEY, CDR2 SVGAGI. After removal of 6 bases from V and 2 bases from J, the junction contained 6 bases not matched to a gene. The CDR3 runs 14 residues. V gene TRBV6-5 combines with J gene TRBJ2-7; 8 bases line up with TRBD2. Sequencing was carried out using peripheral blood. The sequence was obtained from a woman of 80 years or more with acute or convalescent COVID-19. The CDR3 bases are TGTGCCAGCAGCCTCGGGAGGGGGGCCTACGAGCAGTACTTC. Residues: CASSLGRGAYEQYF.